This T cell receptor beta chain was identified during a study of blood T cell repertoires in COVID-19. Study information: COVID-19 samples collected from the United States, Italy and Spain covered acute and convalescent phases. PBMCs, B-cell-depleted T cells, or T cells provided the cDNA or gDNA that made up the material.

Germline V gives CDR1 MNHNS, CDR2 SASEGT. The CDR3 runs 14 residues. Trimming took 1 base from V and 4 from J, leaving 8 bases between them. The authors' processing: The assay estimated nucleated cells by amplifying reference gene primers. TCRdb keeps only in-frame clones here, not all; method: immunoSEQ multiplex PCR. The DNA gave D and trimming, while V, J and clone size come from that table. Of 90,000 or so clones in the sample, approximately 86% were seen once. Sequenced sample: peripheral blood. The sequence was collected from an elderly man with active or convalescent COVID-19. The rearrangement uses TRBV6-1 and TRBJ1-3, with D perhaps TRBD1 (6 bases). The CDR3 nucleotides are TGTGCCAGCAGTGAAGGGACAGAGGGAAACACCATATATTTT. Translating it yields CASSEGTEGNTIYF.